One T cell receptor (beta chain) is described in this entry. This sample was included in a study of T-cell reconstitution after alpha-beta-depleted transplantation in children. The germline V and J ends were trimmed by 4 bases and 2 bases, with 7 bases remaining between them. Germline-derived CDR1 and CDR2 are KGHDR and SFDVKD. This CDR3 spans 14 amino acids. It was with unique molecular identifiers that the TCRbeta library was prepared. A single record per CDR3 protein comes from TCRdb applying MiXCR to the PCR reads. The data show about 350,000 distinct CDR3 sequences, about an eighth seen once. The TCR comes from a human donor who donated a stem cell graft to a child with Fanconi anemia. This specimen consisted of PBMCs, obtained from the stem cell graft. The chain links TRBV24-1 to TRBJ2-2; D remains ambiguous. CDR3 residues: CATSDDYNTGELFF. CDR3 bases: TGTGCCACCAGTGACGATTATAACACCGGGGAGCTGTTTTTT.